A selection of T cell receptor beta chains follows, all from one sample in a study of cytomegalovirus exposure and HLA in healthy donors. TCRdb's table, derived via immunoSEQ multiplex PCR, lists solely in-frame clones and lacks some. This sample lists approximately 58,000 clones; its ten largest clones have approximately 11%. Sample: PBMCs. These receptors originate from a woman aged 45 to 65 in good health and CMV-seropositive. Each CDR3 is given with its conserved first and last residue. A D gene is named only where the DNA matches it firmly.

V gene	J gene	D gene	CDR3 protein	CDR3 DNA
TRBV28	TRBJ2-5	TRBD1	CASSPGTGFGRQYF	TGTGCCAGCAGTCCTGGGACAGGGTTTGGTCGGCAGTACTTC
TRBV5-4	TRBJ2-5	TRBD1	CASSRVSGQGGGETQYF	TGTGCCAGCAGCCGGGTTAGTGGACAGGGCGGCGGAGAGACCCAGTACTTC
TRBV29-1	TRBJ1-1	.	CSGGQRNTEAFF	TGCAGCGGTGGACAGAGGAACACTGAAGCTTTCTTT
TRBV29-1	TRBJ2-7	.	CSVWEDTGPYEQYF	TGCAGCGTTTGGGAAGATACAGGGCCCTACGAGCAGTACTTC
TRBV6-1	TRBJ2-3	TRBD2	CASSGRLAATDTQYF	TGTGCCAGCAGTGGGCGACTAGCGGCCACAGATACGCAGTATTTT
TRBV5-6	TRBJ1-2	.	CASSLGDTADYGYTF	TGTGCCAGCAGTCTCGGGGACACAGCGGACTATGGCTACACCTTC
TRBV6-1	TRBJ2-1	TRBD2	CASSAWGGAYNEQFF	TGTGCCAGCAGTGCTTGGGGGGGTGCTTACAATGAGCAGTTCTTC
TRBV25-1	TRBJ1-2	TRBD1	CASSESGTGQGARGYTF	TGTGCCAGCAGTGAATCGGGGACGGGACAGGGGGCAAGAGGCTACACCTTC
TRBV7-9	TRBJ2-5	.	CASSLGRAVQETQYF	TGTGCCAGCAGCTTAGGGAGAGCGGTCCAAGAGACCCAGTACTTC
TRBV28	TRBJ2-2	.	CASSFGGVSGELFF	TGTGCCAGCAGTTTTGGAGGGGTGTCCGGGGAGCTGTTTTTT
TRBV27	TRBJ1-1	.	CASSLSANTEAFF	TGTGCCAGCAGTTTATCGGCGAACACTGAAGCTTTCTTT
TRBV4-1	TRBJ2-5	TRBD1	CASSLGQAPRGTQYF	TGCGCCAGCAGCCTAGGACAGGCCCCTCGGGGGACCCAGTACTTC
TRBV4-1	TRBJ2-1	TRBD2	CASSLLGTSAYNEQFF	TGCGCCAGCAGCCTACTAGGGACTAGCGCGTACAATGAGCAGTTCTTC
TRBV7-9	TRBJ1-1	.	CASAFTGRTTEAFF	TGTGCCAGCGCTTTCACAGGGCGGACCACTGAAGCTTTCTTT
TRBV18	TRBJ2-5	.	CASSFLNGETQYF	TGTGCCAGCTCCTTTCTGAACGGAGAGACCCAGTACTTC
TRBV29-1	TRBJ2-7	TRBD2	CSVERLAGGGEQYF	TGCAGCGTTGAACGCCTAGCGGGAGGGGGGGAGCAGTACTTC
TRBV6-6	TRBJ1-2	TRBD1	CASTLQGPLDGYTF	TGTGCCAGCACCCTACAGGGGCCCCTCGATGGCTACACCTTC
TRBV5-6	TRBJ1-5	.	CASSLAWQSSGPQHF	TGTGCCAGCAGCTTGGCCTGGCAGTCCTCAGGGCCCCAGCATTTT
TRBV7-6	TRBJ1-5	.	CASSPLGGANQPQHF	TGTGCCAGCAGCCCCCTGGGCGGGGCCAATCAGCCCCAGCATTTT
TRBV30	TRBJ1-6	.	CAWSVKGGSYNSPLHF	TGTGCCTGGAGTGTAAAGGGAGGATCCTATAATTCACCCCTCCACTTT
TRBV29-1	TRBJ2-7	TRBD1	CSAMGQGNEQYF	TGCAGCGCCATGGGACAGGGTAACGAGCAGTACTTC
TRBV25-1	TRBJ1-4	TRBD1	CASSTYRGQGEKLFF	TGTGCCAGCAGTACCTACAGGGGGCAAGGTGAAAAACTGTTTTTT